A selection of T cell receptor beta chains follows, all from one sample in a study of blood T cell repertoires in COVID-19. The protocol was immunoSEQ multiplex PCR, while the TCRdb copy is restricted to in-frame clones and leaves out a portion. The table lists a few hundred thousand clones, 89% of them singletons. Material for sequencing was peripheral blood. These TCRs come from a man aged 40-50 years with acute or convalescent COVID-19. Both conserved end residues are part of each CDR3. A D gene is named only where the DNA matches it firmly. Expanded clones are given a class, and other clones once, few, many or no size at all.

TRBJ1-2,TRBV19,TRBD1,-,TGTGCCAGTAGCCCCTCCGGGACAGGGCGGATTATTGGTGGCTACACCTTC,CASSPSGTGRIIGGYTF
TRBJ1-3,TRBV2,-,once,TGTGCCAGCACTGGTGGGCTCAGCTCTGGAAACACCATATATTTT,CASTGGLSSGNTIYF
TRBJ1-2,TRBV28,-,-,TGTGCCAGCAGAGAAATCAGGGTCTCCCATGGCTACACCTTC,CASREIRVSHGYTF
TRBJ1-4,TRBV9,-,-,TGTGCCAGCAGCCCCGATGGGGCGGATGAAAAACTGTTTTTT,CASSPDGADEKLFF
TRBJ2-7,TRBV7-9,TRBD1,-,TGTGCCAGCAGCCGCGTCGACAGGGGAGACGAGCAGTACTTC,CASSRVDRGDEQYF
TRBJ2-5,TRBV25-1,TRBD1,-,TGTGCCAGCACAGGGTCACAGGGGGGACGCCAAGAGACCCAGTACTTC,CASTGSQGGRQETQYF
TRBJ1-3,TRBV3-1/TRBV3-2,TRBD1,once,TGTGCCAGCAGCCAAGAGACAGGGCGAAACACCATATATTTT,CASSQETGRNTIYF
TRBJ1-2,TRBV19,TRBD1,-,TGTGCCAGTAGTTCGACAGGGGCGGGCTACACCTTC,CASSSTGAGYTF
TRBJ1-6,TRBV7-2,TRBD1,many,TGTGCCAGCAGCCCACGGACAGGCAAGACAAATTCACCCCTCCACTTT,CASSPRTGKTNSPLHF
TRBJ1-1,TRBV28,TRBD1,-,TGTGCCAGAAGGGGGCGGACAGGCAACACTGAAGCTTTCTTT,CARRGRTGNTEAFF
TRBJ2-7,TRBV27,TRBD2,-,TGTGCCAGCAGTCATCGAGGACTAGACGAGCAGTACTTC,CASSHRGLDEQYF
TRBJ2-3,TRBV24-1,-,-,TGTGCCACCAGTGAAATCACAGGGAAGGATACGCAGTATTTT,CATSEITGKDTQYF
TRBJ2-2,TRBV3-1/TRBV3-2,TRBD1,-,TGTGCCAGCAGCCAAGTTCAGGGGGCTGGCGGGGAGCTGTTTTTT,CASSQVQGAGGELFF
TRBJ2-1,TRBV5-1,TRBD1,once,TGCGCCAGCAGCTTGGGACAGGGGGGCTACAATGAGCAGTTCTTC,CASSLGQGGYNEQFF
TRBJ2-7,TRBV2,TRBD1,-,TGTGCCAGCAGTGAAGGAGACAGGGACGACGAGCAGTACTTC,CASSEGDRDDEQYF
TRBJ1-6,TRBV3-1/TRBV3-2,TRBD1,-,TGTGCCAGCAGCCAAGTTGGGGACAGGGCGAATTCACCCCTCCACTTT,CASSQVGDRANSPLHF
TRBJ1-6,TRBV10-2,-,once,TGCGCCAGCAGTGACTCACCCCAACCGACAGTTAGTAATTCACCCCTCCACTTT,CASSDSPQPTVSNSPLHF